Listed here are 23 T cell receptor beta chains from one sample, sequenced in a study of blood T cell repertoires in COVID-19. Assay used: immunoSEQ multiplex PCR; TCRdb lists only in-frame clones, some missing. The sample contains 50,000 to 80,000 clones, over 75% of which appear only once. The material sequenced was peripheral blood. These receptors were obtained from a woman at least 80 years old with active COVID-19.

The genes are TRBV10-3 and TRBJ1-5; tentative D call: TRBD1 (6 bases). CDR1 and CDR2 (germline): ENHRY, SYGVKD. This CDR3 spans 15 amino acids. Trimming removed 2 bases from V and 0 bases from J, with 8 bases in between. CDR3 sequence reads: CAISERQDSNQPQHF. Written as DNA, the CDR3 is TGTGCCATCAGTGAGCGACAGGATAGCAATCAGCCCCAGCATTTT.

The V and J genes are TRBV7-9 and TRBJ2-1, with 8 bases identical to TRBD2. V trimming: 3 bases; J trimming: 9 bases; junction bases outside the gene matches: 10. The CDR3 consists of 15 residues. CDR1 is SEHNR, CDR2 FQNEAQ, per germline (reference sequence). The CDR3 coding sequence is TGTGCCAGCAGCTTTGACCTCGGGAGGGCCCTTGAGCAGTTCTTC. It codes for CASSFDLGRALEQFF.

The gene calls are TRBV18 and TRBJ1-5; 9 bases are shared with TRBD1. V shed 5 bases, J shed 0 bases, and the junction held 5 bases outside the gene matches. CDR3 length: 16 residues. Germline V gene lookup returns CDR1 KGHSH and CDR2 LQKENI. For the CDR3, the DNA is TGTGCCAGCTCATCCGGGACAGGGATTAGCAATCAGCCCCAGCATTTT. Residues: CASSSGTGISNQPQHF.

The chain links TRBV4-2 to TRBJ2-2, with D possibly matching TRBD1 (5 bases). CDR1 and CDR2 from the germline V gene are LGHNA and YNFKEQ. The CDR3 loop spans 17 amino acids. The V end lost 2 bases, the J end lost 2 bases, and 15 bases lay between the germline ends. CDR3 amino acids: CASSQKEGQGNTGELFF. As DNA, the CDR3 is TGTGCCAGCAGCCAAAAGGAAGGGCAGGGTAACACCGGGGAGCTGTTTTTT.

This chain links TRBV6-6 with TRBJ2-2, with no clear D. Germline CDR1 MNHNY, CDR2 SVGAGI (reference sequence). The CDR3 is 12 residues long. Trimming stripped 5 bases from V and 13 bases from J, with 14 bases between. The CDR3 bases are TGTGCCAGCAGTCCCCCAGAAGTTGCGCTGTTTTTT. Amino acids: CASSPPEVALFF.

The J gene is TRBJ1-5, the V gene TRBV15, with TRBD1 as a possible D gene (5 bases). V was cut by 3 bases and J by 0 bases, with 9 bases left in between. The germline gives CDR1 LNHNV, CDR2 YYDKDF (reference sequence). The CDR3 has 15 residues. In DNA, the CDR3 is TGTGCCACCAGCAGGACAGTGAATAGCAATCAGCCCCAGCATTTT. This codes for CATSRTVNSNQPQHF.

The chain uses TRBV27 and TRBJ1-4, with TRBD1 as a possible D gene (5 bases). Germline V gene sequence: CDR1 MNHEY, CDR2 SMNVEV (reference sequence). CDR3 length: 14 amino acids. Trimming took 5 bases from V and 8 from J, leaving 15 bases between them. The CDR3 protein is CASSPQGAGEKLFF. Here the CDR3 DNA reads TGTGCCAGCAGTCCCCAAGGGGCAGGGGAAAAACTGTTTTTT. Combining the CDR3 with reference TRBV27 and TRBJ1-4 gives the whole variable domain EAQVTQNPRYLITVTGKKLTVTCSQNMNHEYMSWYRQDPGLGLRQIYYSMNVEVTDKGDVPEGYKVSRKEKRNFPLILESPSPNQTSLYFCASSPQGAGEKLFFGSGTQLSVL.

This chain joins TRBV5-4 and TRBJ2-5, with a tentative D call TRBD1 (6 bases). This CDR3 contains 14 residues. V was pared by 4 bases and J by 2 bases, with 12 bases between. Germline V gene lookup returns CDR1 SGHNT and CDR2 YYREEE (reference sequence). Written as DNA, the CDR3 is TGTGCCAGCAGCGTGCAGGGGCCGCAAGAGACCCAGTACTTC. Translation: CASSVQGPQETQYF.

The V gene is TRBV10-1, the J gene TRBJ2-1; possibly TRBD2 for D (5 bases). Germline-derived CDR1 and CDR2 are WNHNN and SYGVQD (reference sequence). This CDR3 region has 14 residues. V was trimmed by 4 bases and J by 7 bases, leaving 14 bases between them. The CDR3 spells CASSAGKAINEQFF. CDR3 nucleotides: TGCGCCAGCAGTGCGGGAAAAGCGATAAATGAGCAGTTCTTC.

The chain recombines TRBV5-1 with TRBJ1-2; no clear D. V lost 7 bases, J lost 2 bases, and 12 bases lay in between. The length of the CDR3 is 13 residues. Per germline, CDR1 SGHRS and CDR2 YFSETQ. As DNA, the CDR3 is TGCGCCAGCCGTTTGGTCGAGAACTATGGCTACACCTTC. It yields the protein CASRLVENYGYTF.

J is TRBJ1-5 and V is TRBV15, with D perhaps matching TRBD1 (6 bases). Germline V gives CDR1 LNHNV, CDR2 YYDKDF (reference sequence). V was shortened by 0 bases and J by 11 bases, with 14 bases between the two germline ends. The CDR3 length is 14 residues. The CDR3 sequence is CATSREQGQGAQHF. CDR3 sequence (DNA): TGTGCCACCAGCAGAGAACAGGGTCAGGGCGCCCAGCATTTT. The full variable domain, in which reference TRBV15 and TRBJ1-5 provide the parts outside the CDR3, is DAMVIQNPRYQVTQFGKPVTLSCSQTLNHNVMYWYQQKSSQAPKLLFHYYDKDFNNEADTPDNFQSRRPNTSFCFLDIRSPGLGDTAMYLCATSREQGQGAQHFGDGTRLSIL.

The chain combines TRBV29-1 with TRBJ1-2; D not certain. This CDR3 is 14 amino acids long. V dropped 6 bases and J dropped 4 bases, with 18 bases sitting between them. The germline gives CDR1 SQVTM, CDR2 ANQGSEA. The CDR3 loop is CSVLFRAEGYGYTF. The CDR3 nucleotides read TGCAGCGTCCTGTTTAGGGCCGAGGGCTATGGCTACACCTTC.

The chain carries TRBV19 and TRBJ1-6, with TRBD1 identical over 9 bases. The CDR3 consists of 14 residues. V lost 4 bases and J lost 6; bases outside the gene matches: 1. Germline assignment: CDR1 LNHDA and CDR2 SQIVND (reference sequence). This CDR3 reads CASSTGQGNSPLHF. CDR3 sequence (DNA): TGTGCCAGTAGTACGGGACAGGGTAATTCACCCCTCCACTTT.

The CDR3 loop is CASSLGPSISYEQYV. The CDR3 nucleotides read TGTGCCAGCAGCTTGGGTCCTAGTATCTCCTACGAGCAGTACGTC. The chain uses TRBV5-6 and TRBJ2-7; no definite D call. With 0 bases removed from V and 0 bases from J, the gap between germline ends came to 10 bases. CDR1 and CDR2 from the germline V gene are SGHDT and YYEEEE. This CDR3 has 15 residues.

V usage is TRBV10-3 and J usage is TRBJ2-2; the D is unclear. The V end lost 0 bases, the J end lost 6 bases, and 11 bases lay between the germline ends. The germline V gene has CDR1 ENHRY and CDR2 SYGVKD. The CDR3 sequence is 15 residues long. In nucleotides, the CDR3 is TGTGCCATCAGTGAGTCTGGCCCTTTTTCCGGGGAGCTGTTTTTT. It translates to CAISESGPFSGELFF.

J is TRBJ2-1 and V is TRBV7-8, with 9 positions matching TRBD2. CDR1 and CDR2 from the germline V gene are SGHVS and FQNEAQ. This CDR3 has 15 amino acids. Unmatched junction bases numbered 5, after V lost 5 bases and J lost 3 bases. CDR3 bases: TGTGCCAGCAGCCCCCAAGCGGGAGGCTACAATGAGCAGTTCTTC. This gives the protein CASSPQAGGYNEQFF.

In DNA, the CDR3 is TGTGCCAGCAGCTTTCGAAGGAGACAAGAGACCCAGTACTTC. This gives the protein CASSFRRRQETQYF. The chain couples TRBV7-2 to TRBJ2-5; no definite D call. Germline loops: CDR1 SGHTA, CDR2 FQGNSA. The length of the CDR3 is 14 residues. V shed 3 bases and J shed 2 bases, with 10 bases lying between them.

In nucleotides, the CDR3 is TGTGCCAGCAGCTTAGTAGGGAGTCGGGATGGCTACACCTTC. Translating it yields CASSLVGSRDGYTF. The chain employs TRBV11-2 and TRBJ1-2; no clear D. There are 14 residues in the CDR3. The V gene's germline CDR1 is SGHAT and CDR2 FQNNGV. Trimming cost V 1 base and J 6 bases, with 12 bases left between them.

The CDR3 protein is CATSDPGLANEQFF. The CDR3 nucleotides read TGTGCCACCAGTGACCCAGGACTAGCCAATGAGCAGTTCTTC. V is TRBV24-1 and J is TRBJ2-1, with 8 bases that match TRBD2. The V gene end was trimmed by 4 bases and the J gene end by 6 bases; junction bases not matched to a gene: 4. The CDR3 consists of 14 residues. Germline V gene sequence: CDR1 KGHDR, CDR2 SFDVKD.

The J gene is TRBJ2-3, the V gene TRBV11-1, with D unclear. V was cut by 1 base and J by 6 bases, with 11 bases left in between. Germline lookup yields CDR1 SGHAT and CDR2 FQDESV (reference sequence). CDR3 length equals 14 residues. The CDR3: CASSLGPSRDTQYF. CDR3 coding DNA: TGTGCCAGCAGCTTAGGTCCGTCGAGGGATACGCAGTATTTT.

The chain is built from TRBV10-2 and TRBJ2-1; 7 bases line up with TRBD1. Germline V gene lookup returns CDR1 WSHSY and CDR2 SAAADI. V gave up 7 bases and J gave up 6 bases; unmatched junction bases: 9. The CDR3 is made up of 14 amino acids. The CDR3 nucleotides read TGCGCCAGCATCGAGCAGGGGGTGGGCAATGAGCAGTTCTTC. It specifies CASIEQGVGNEQFF.

CDR3 loop: CASMFERAYEQYV. CDR3 coding DNA: TGTGCCAGCATGTTCGAGCGGGCCTACGAGCAGTACGTC. This rearrangement joins TRBV2 to TRBJ2-7; D possibly corresponds to TRBD2 (6 bases). The germline V gene encodes CDR1 SNHLY and CDR2 FYNNEI. The germline V and J ends were trimmed by 7 bases and 2 bases, with 12 bases remaining between them. This CDR3 has 13 amino acids.

The V call is TRBV5-1, the J call TRBJ1-1; D gene ambiguous. In germline, CDR1 is SGHRS, CDR2 YFSETQ. This CDR3 contains 15 residues. Trimming stripped 4 bases from V and 4 bases from J, with 17 bases between. The CDR3 bases are TGCGCCAGCAGCCCACTGACGGGTGATAGCACTGAAGCTTTCTTT. Residues: CASSPLTGDSTEAFF.